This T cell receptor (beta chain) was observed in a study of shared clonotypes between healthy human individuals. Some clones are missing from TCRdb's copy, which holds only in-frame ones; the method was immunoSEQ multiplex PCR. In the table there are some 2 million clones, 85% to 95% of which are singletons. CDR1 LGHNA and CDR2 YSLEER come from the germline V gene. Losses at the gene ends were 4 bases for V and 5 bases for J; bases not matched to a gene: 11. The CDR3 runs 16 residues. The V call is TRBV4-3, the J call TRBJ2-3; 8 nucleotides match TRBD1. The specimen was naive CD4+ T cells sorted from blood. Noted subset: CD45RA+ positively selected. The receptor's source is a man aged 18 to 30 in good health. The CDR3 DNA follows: TGCGCCAGCAGCCCCCAATGGACAGGGCTTATAGATACGCAGTATTTT. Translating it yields CASSPQWTGLIDTQYF.